This TCR beta chain came from a study of graft-versus-host responses after intestinal transplantation. About the research overall: Multivisceral, liver-intestinal, or isolated intestinal grafts were transplanted into recipients.

The CDR3 is 18 amino acids. The V gene lost 3 bases and the J gene lost 0 bases, with 15 bases spanning the gap. The germline V gene has CDR1 SGHAT and CDR2 FQNNGV. Study-wide points: Early declines in HvG clones that occurred post-transplant were associated with peak circulating GvH clone levels. GvH clones were identified in recipient marrow, with some first appearing in ileum or blood.

Generated by immunoSEQ multiplex PCR, the TCRdb table keeps only in-frame clones and is missing some. The sample lists about 90,000 clones, roughly 91% occurring once. A note on this clone: Its antigen remains unknown.

Sequenced here: unstimulated CD8+ T cells sorted from spleen or lymph node cells, sampled before intestinal transplant. This TCR was recovered from a human donor who received an intestinal transplant. The V gene is TRBV11-2, the J gene TRBJ2-6; D is unclear. This CDR3 reads CASSLGRSFSSGANVLTF. For the CDR3, the DNA is TGTGCCAGCAGCTTGGGCAGATCCTTTAGCTCTGGGGCCAACGTCCTGACTTTC.